The 4 T cell receptor beta chains presented below share a single source sample, sequenced in a study of control samples from healthy donors and cancer patients. Profiling relied on immunoSEQ multiplex PCR, and the TCRdb table lists in-frame clones only, not all of them. The table has 170,000 or so clones, around 94% seen once. Sequencing used blood. The receptors were gathered from a woman aged 18-29 years in good health.

The V and J genes are TRBV7-9 and TRBJ1-3; D unresolved. The V gene lost 2 bases and the J gene lost 8 bases, with 19 bases spanning the gap. This CDR3 has 16 amino acids. The germline V gene encodes CDR1 SEHNR and CDR2 FQNEAQ (reference sequence). The CDR3 is CASSLSLGRGDYTIYF. CDR3 DNA sequence: TGTGCCAGCAGCTTATCATTAGGGAGAGGCGATTACACCATATATTTT.

The rearrangement links TRBV7-2 to TRBJ1-1, with unresolved D. Between the trimmed V and J ends, which lost 3 bases and 3 bases, there was a span of 8 bases. Germline values: CDR1 SGHTA, CDR2 FQGNSA. CDR3 length: 13 amino acids. CDR3 sequence: CASSLDRYTEAFF. CDR3 nucleotides: TGTGCCAGCAGCTTGGACCGTTACACTGAAGCTTTCTTT.

This clone was detected once. The rearrangement links TRBV20-1 to TRBJ1-2, with TRBD1 identical over 8 bases. Germline V lookup: CDR1 DFQATT, CDR2 SNEGSKA (reference sequence). J was trimmed by 2 bases and V by 3 bases; bases with no gene match: 2. This CDR3 is 13 amino acids long. Here the CDR3 DNA reads TGCAGTGCTAGTAACAGGGGGAACTATGGCTACACCTTC. This translates into CSASNRGNYGYTF.

The V gene is TRBV25-1, the J gene TRBJ1-6, with D possibly TRBD1 on 5 matching bases. Trimming removed 8 bases from V and 5 bases from J, with 13 bases in between. There are 14 residues in the CDR3. The germline CDR1 and CDR2 sequences are MGHDK and SYGVNS. Here the CDR3 reads CASARGPNNSPLHF. The CDR3 region has the DNA TGTGCCAGCGCTAGGGGACCGAATAATTCACCCCTCCACTTT.